The clone carrying this TCR beta chain was counted ten times or more. TCRdb used MiXCR to reprocess the 5' RACE reads, holding one entry per CDR3 protein. The table includes approximately 27,000 distinct CDR3 sequences, under 25% detected once. The data originate from a study of neurological immune-mediated disorders. Germline CDR1 is SQVTM and CDR2 is ANQGSEA. This CDR3 contains 12 residues. The V segment lost 3 bases and the J segment 6 bases; nucleotides outside the gene matches: 2. The sample was CD4+ T cells from blood. The V call is TRBV29-1, the J call TRBJ2-1; 7 bases align to TRBD1. The TCR originated in a man aged 50 or older with HTLV-1-associated myelopathy (HAM/TSP). The CDR3 DNA reads as TGCAGCGTTGAGAACAGGGGCAATGAGCAGTTCTTC. Protein sequence: CSVENRGNEQFF.